This T cell receptor (beta chain) derives from a study of blood T cell repertoires in COVID-19 (dated by TCRdb to 2020 to 2021). Broadly, across the study: The collaborator samples originated in the United States, Italy and Spain and spanned the acute and convalescent phases of COVID-19. Samples were obtained from the ongoing ImmuneRACE study (first 160 participants) and from roughly 1,300 subjects provided by 6 global collaborators. Where HLA class I and class II types were available, the types were taken from metadata supplied by the sample provider, not from assay-based typing. The repertoires were released in a freely available public database meant as a resource for research on the immune response to SARS-CoV-2. The prospective study material was composed of cDNA or gDNA derived from T cells, B-cell-depleted T cells, or PBMCs. The dataset comprised deeply sampled blood TCRbeta repertoires from subjects exposed to, actively infected with, or recovered from COVID-19. Sample metadata almost always included a de-identified subject ID, COVID-19 status, age in years and sex. Results and caveats for the whole study, not just this receptor: How much clinical and demographic metadata was included differed by source and by participant, and the metadata was provided uncurated.

The immunoSEQ Assay, a bias-controlled multiplex PCR, was used to amplify TCRbeta CDR3 regions from genomic DNA. Processing in the source paper ran as follows. Nucleated cell counts per sample were estimated from amplification of reference gene primers within the assay. To quantify the absolute abundance of each unique TCRbeta CDR3 rearrangement, sequence reads were collapsed and filtered. Productive Simpson clonality was computed per sample as the square root of Simpson's diversity index over productive rearrangements. TCRdb mirrors the immuneACCESS table, restricted to in-frame sequences. Some clones are absent from its copies; in checked studies, under half trace to an unresolved V gene, and the reason for the others is unknown. The V and J calls and clone size are taken from that table; D and trimming were inferred from the DNA. The sample profile shows about 180,000 clones; 70% to 90% of them were found once. The ten largest clonotypes hold roughly 2.8% of the sample.

Collaborating institutions collected whole blood in K2EDTA tubes following their own protocols. For TCRbeta analysis, collaborators shipped samples as frozen whole blood, isolated PBMCs, or DNA extracted from either of those sample types. Remarks on this clone: Its recognized antigen is unknown. No qualities accompany the bases; no much larger clone lies one base away.

V and J are truncated by 4 bases and 6 bases respectively, leaving an intervening sequence of 10 bases. For CDR1 and CDR2, the germline V gene lists SGHRS and YFSETQ. The CDR3 goes from the cysteine to the phenylalanine over 12 residues. The CDR3 DNA has 36 bases and is translated from base 1. The specimen was peripheral blood. The origin of this receptor is a woman in her twenties or thirties with active or convalescent COVID-19. The sequence is built from TRBV5-1 and TRBJ1-1, with TRBD1 as a weak D call on 5 bases. For the CDR3, the sequence is CASSQGEAEAFF. The nucleotides are TGCGCCAGCAGCCAAGGGGAGGCTGAAGCTTTCTTT.